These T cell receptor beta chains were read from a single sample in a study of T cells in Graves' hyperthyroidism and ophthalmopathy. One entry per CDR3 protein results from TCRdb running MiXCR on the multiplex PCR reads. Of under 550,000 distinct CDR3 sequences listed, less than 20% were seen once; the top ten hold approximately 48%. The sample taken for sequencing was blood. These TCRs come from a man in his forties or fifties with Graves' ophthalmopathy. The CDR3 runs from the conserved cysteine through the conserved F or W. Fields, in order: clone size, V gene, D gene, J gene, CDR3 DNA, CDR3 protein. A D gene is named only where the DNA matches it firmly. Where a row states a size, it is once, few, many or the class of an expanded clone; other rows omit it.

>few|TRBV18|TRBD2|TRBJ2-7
TGTGCCAGCTCATCAAAAGGGACTAGCGGGAGCTACGAGCAGTACTTC
CASSSKGTSGSYEQYF
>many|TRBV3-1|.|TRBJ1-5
TGTGCCAGCAGCCAGTGGAGTAGCAATCAGCCCCAGCATTTT
CASSQWSSNQPQHF
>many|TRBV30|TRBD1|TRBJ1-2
TGTGCCTGGAGCTTGACAGGGATTGGCTACACCTTC
CAWSLTGIGYTF
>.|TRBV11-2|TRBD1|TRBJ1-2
TGTGCCAGCAGCTTAGTAACAGGGGAAGGCTACACCTTC
CASSLVTGEGYTF
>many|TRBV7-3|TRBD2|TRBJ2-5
TGTGCCAGCAGCCCGGTGGGGATCCGGGGGGGAGAGACCCAGTACTTC
CASSPVGIRGGETQYF
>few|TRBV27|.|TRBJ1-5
TGTGCCAGCAGTCCCTCCTGGGCAGTCCACAATCAGCCCCAGCATTTT
CASSPSWAVHNQPQHF
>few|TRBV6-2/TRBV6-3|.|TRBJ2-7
TGTGCCAGCAGAGGGATTTCCTACGAGCAGTACTTC
CASRGISYEQYF
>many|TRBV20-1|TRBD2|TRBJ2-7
TGCAGTGCTAGAATAAGGCGGGGGGGCGCCGAGCAGTACTTC
CSARIRRGGAEQYF
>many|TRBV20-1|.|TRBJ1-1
TGCAGATTCCACAGGGCAAAGCGAGCTTTCTTT
CRFHRAKRAFF
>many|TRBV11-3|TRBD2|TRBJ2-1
TGTGCCAGCAGCACCGGGACTAGCGGGAGTCTCGGTGAGCAGTTCTTC
CASSTGTSGSLGEQFF
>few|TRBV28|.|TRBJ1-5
TGTGCCAGTACTAATACCGGGACATTCAACCAGCCCCAGCATTTT
CASTNTGTFNQPQHF
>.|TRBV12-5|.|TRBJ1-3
TGTGCTAGTGGTTTGGGGACTCTTGGCGGAAACACCATATATTTT
CASGLGTLGGNTIYF
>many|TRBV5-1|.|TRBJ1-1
TGCGCCAGCAGCCAATTGGGGAACACTGAAGCTTTCTTT
CASSQLGNTEAFF
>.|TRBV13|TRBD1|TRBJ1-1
TGTGCCAGCAGCTCCGGGACAGCGTTCATGAACACTGAAGCTTTCTTT
CASSSGTAFMNTEAFF
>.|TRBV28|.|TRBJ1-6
TGTGCCAGCAGGTCCGGGGTGGGGACGGCGAGCTCCTATAATTCACCCCTCCACTTT
CASRSGVGTASSYNSPLHF
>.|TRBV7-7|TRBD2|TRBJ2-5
TGTGCTAGCAGCCGGATAACTAGCGGTGAGACCCAGTACTTC
CASSRITSGETQYF
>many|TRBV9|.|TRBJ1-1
TGTGCCAGCAGCGTACTTGCTTCGAACACTGAAGCTTTCTTT
CASSVLASNTEAFF
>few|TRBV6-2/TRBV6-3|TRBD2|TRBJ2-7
TGTGCCAGCAGTTACTCGTCCCTAGCGGGAGTGACCTACGAGCAGTACTTC
CASSYSSLAGVTYEQYF
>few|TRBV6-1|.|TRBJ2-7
TGTGCCAGCAGTCTTGGGGGGCTCGAGCAGTACTTC
CASSLGGLEQYF
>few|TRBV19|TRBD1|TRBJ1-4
TGTGCCAGCCGGAGGACAGGGAGAAATGAAAAACTGTTTTTT
CASRRTGRNEKLFF
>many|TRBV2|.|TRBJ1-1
TGTGCCAGCAGAGCCCGGGCCCTCAATGAGAACACTGAAGCTTTCTTT
CASRARALNENTEAFF
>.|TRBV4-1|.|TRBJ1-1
TGCGCCAGCGGCGGAAGGGAAGCTTTCTTT
CASGGREAFF
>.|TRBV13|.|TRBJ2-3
TGTGCCAGCAGCCCTAAGATGCGGTCGGCAGATACGCAGTATTTT
CASSPKMRSADTQYF
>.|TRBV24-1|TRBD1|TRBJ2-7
TGTGCCACCGGGCAGGGGGCCCACGAGCAGTACTTC
CATGQGAHEQYF
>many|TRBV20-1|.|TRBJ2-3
TGCAGTGCTAGAGATCGGCAGGCCGGCACAGATACGCAGTATTTT
CSARDRQAGTDTQYF
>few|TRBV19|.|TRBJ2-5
TGTGCCAGTAGTGCCAGACAAGAGACCCAGTACTTC
CASSARQETQYF
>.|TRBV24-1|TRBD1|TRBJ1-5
TGTGCCACCAGGCGGACAGGCAGCAATCAGCCCCAGCATTTT
CATRRTGSNQPQHF
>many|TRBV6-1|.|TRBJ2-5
TGTGCCAGCATTGAGGGGGGGGGGCGAAAGACCCAGTACTTC
CASIEGGGRKTQYF
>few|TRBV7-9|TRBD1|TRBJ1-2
TGTGCCAGCAGCTCCCGAAACGACCGGGACAGGGGGTATGGCTACACCTTC
CASSSRNDRDRGYGYTF
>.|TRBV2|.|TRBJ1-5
TGTGCCAGCAGTGAAGGACAGTACAATCAGCCCCAGCGTTTT
CASSEGQYNQPQRF
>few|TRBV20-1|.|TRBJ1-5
TGCAGTGCTAGCCCCTCTCGGCGGGGCAATCAGCCCCAGCATTTT
CSASPSRRGNQPQHF
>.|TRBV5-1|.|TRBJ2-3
TGCGCCAGCAGCTCCAAGGACGGGATTTATCGCACAGATACGCAGTATTTT
CASSSKDGIYRTDTQYF
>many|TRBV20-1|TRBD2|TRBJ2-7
TGCAGTGCTAGAGGATCTGCTAGCGGGAAAATGAGCTACGAGCAGTACTTC
CSARGSASGKMSYEQYF
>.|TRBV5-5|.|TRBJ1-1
TGTGCCAACAGCTTGGAGGTCTGGGTCCGCACTGAAGCTTTCTTT
CANSLEVWVRTEAFF
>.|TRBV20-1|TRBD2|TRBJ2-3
TGCAGTGCTAGTCAGAGTATAGGACCGGGACTAGCGACAGATACGCAGTATTTT
CSASQSIGPGLATDTQYF
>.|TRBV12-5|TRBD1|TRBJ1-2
TGTGCTAGTGGTTTGATTGCGGGACAGGGGTTCGGTGGCTACACCTTC
CASGLIAGQGFGGYTF
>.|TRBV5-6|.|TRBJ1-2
TGTGCCAGCAGCGATCCAGGGGACGGCTACACCTTC
CASSDPGDGYTF
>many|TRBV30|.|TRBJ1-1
TGTGCCTGGAGGACAACAGATAATGAAGCTTTCTTT
CAWRTTDNEAFF
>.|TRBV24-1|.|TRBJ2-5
TGTGCCACCAGTGACCATGGAAAAGAGACCCAGTACTTC
CATSDHGKETQYF
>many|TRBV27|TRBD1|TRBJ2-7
TGTGCCAGCAGTTTATCCCGACAGGGCGGCTCCTACGAGCAGTACTTC
CASSLSRQGGSYEQYF
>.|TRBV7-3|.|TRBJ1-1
TGTGCCAGCGGCCTGGCAGGGAACACTGAAGCTTTCTTT
CASGLAGNTEAFF
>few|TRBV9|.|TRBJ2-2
TGTGCCAGCAGCTCCGGGACCCTGGGCACCGGGGAGCTGTTTTTT
CASSSGTLGTGELFF
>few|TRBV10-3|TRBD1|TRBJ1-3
TGTGCCTCCGGGGGGACAGCTGGAAACACCATATATTTT
CASGGTAGNTIYF
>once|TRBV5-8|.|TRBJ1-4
TGTGCCAGCAGTCGAGGGGCACGGGAAAAACTGTTTTTT
CASSRGAREKLFF
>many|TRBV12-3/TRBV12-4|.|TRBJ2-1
TGTGCCAGCAGTTTTGGACATAGCGTCTACAATGAGCAGTTCTTC
CASSFGHSVYNEQFF
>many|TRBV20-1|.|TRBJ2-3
TGCAGTGCTACTGGGGCGATGAGGGGCACAGATACGCAGTATTTT
CSATGAMRGTDTQYF
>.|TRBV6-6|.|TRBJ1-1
TGTGCCAGCAGTTACTCCCTAATGAACACTGAAGCTTTCTTT
CASSYSLMNTEAFF
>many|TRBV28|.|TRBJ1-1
TGTGCCAGCAGCCCCTGGGCCACTGAAGCTTTCTTT
CASSPWATEAFF
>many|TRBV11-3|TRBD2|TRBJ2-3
TGTGCCAGCAGCCCAACCCCGGGGGGGGCTACGCAGTATTTT
CASSPTPGGATQYF
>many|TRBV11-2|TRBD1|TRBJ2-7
TGTGCCAGCAGCTTAGGACCGGACAGGTTCTACGAGCAGTACTTC
CASSLGPDRFYEQYF
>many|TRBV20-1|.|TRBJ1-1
TGCAGTGCTAGACTTTCCTGGGACCTGGGAACTGAAGCTTTCTTT
CSARLSWDLGTEAFF
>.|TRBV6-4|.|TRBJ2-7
TGTGCCAGCAGTGAAGTGGCGGGCCGGAAATACGAGCAGTACTTC
CASSEVAGRKYEQYF
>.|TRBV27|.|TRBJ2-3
TGTGCCAGCAGTTTAGCCCCGAACACAGATACGCAGTATTTT
CASSLAPNTDTQYF
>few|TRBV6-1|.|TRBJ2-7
TGTGCCAGCAGGGTGGGAGACGAGCAGTACTTC
CASRVGDEQYF
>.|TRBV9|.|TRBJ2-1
TGTGCCAGCAGCGTAGTCTTAGACACGGATGAGCAGTTCTTC
CASSVVLDTDEQFF
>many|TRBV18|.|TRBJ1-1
TGTGCCAGCTACAGACAGGAGAACACTGAAGCTTTCTTT
CASYRQENTEAFF
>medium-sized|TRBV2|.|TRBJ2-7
TGTGCCAGCAGTGCCGGCTTTCAGGGGATAGGTTACGAGCAGTACTTC
CASSAGFQGIGYEQYF
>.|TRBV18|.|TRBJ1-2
TGTGCCAGCTCACCAGGTTCGACAGTCTATGGCTACACCTTC
CASSPGSTVYGYTF
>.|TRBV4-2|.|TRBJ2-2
TGTGCCAGCAGCCAAGACCCCTTTGGGAGCGGAGCGAACACCGGGGAGCTGTTTTTT
CASSQDPFGSGANTGELFF